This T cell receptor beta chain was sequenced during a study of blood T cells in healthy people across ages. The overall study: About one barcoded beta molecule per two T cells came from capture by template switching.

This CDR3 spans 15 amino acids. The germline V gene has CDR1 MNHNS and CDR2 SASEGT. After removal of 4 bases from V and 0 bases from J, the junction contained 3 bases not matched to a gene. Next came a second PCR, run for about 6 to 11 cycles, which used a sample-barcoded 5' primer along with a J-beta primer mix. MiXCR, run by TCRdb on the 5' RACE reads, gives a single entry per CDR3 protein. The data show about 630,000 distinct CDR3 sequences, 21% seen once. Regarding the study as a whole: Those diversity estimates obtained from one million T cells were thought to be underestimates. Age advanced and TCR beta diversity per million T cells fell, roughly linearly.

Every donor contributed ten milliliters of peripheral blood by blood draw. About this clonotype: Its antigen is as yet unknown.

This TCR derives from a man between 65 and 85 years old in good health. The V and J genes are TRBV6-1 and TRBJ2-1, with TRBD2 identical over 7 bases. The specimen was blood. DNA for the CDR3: TGTGCCAGCAGTGCTAGCGGTACCTCCTACAATGAGCAGTTCTTC. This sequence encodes CASSASGTSYNEQFF.